Listed below are T cell receptor beta chains from one sample, sequenced in a study of beta chain features in type 1 diabetes. Profiled with immunoSEQ multiplex PCR; TCRdb holds only in-frame clones, not every one. The table records about 99,000 clones, around 30% of them present only once. Material for sequencing was central memory CD4+ T cells from blood. The receptor source for this set is a woman aged 18-29 years with type 1 diabetes. The CDR3 runs from the conserved cysteine through the conserved F or W. The D gene is left open where the match is weak. Size tells how often a clone was seen (once, few, many) or the class of an expanded clone, and some rows leave it out.

D	V	size	J	CDR3	DNA
TRBD2	TRBV29-1	few	TRBJ2-5	CSVELAGVFETQYF	TGCAGCGTTGAACTAGCGGGAGTTTTCGAGACCCAGTACTTC
NA	TRBV4-3	NA	TRBJ1-3	CASSQDRHSNSLSGNTIYF	TGCGCCAGCAGCCAAGATCGACATTCCAACTCCTTATCCGGAAACACCATATATTTT
TRBD1	TRBV4-3	NA	TRBJ2-3	CASSLGTGLFTDTQYF	TGCGCCAGCAGCCTCGGGACAGGGCTGTTCACAGATACGCAGTATTTT
NA	TRBV7-9	few	TRBJ2-3	CASSPSGRTDTQYF	TGTGCCAGCAGCCCGTCGGGAAGGACAGATACGCAGTATTTT
NA	TRBV29-1	many	TRBJ1-2	CSVEDTGGGYTF	TGCAGCGTTGAAGATACGGGAGGGGGCTACACCTTC
TRBD1	TRBV7-2	NA	TRBJ1-2	CASSPARGDYGYTF	TGTGCCAGCAGCCCAGCCAGGGGGGACTATGGCTACACCTTC
TRBD1	TRBV30	NA	TRBJ1-5	CAWSVGQGYQPQHF	TGTGCCTGGAGTGTGGGACAGGGCTACCAGCCCCAGCATTTT
TRBD2	TRBV4-2	NA	TRBJ2-1	CASSQASGRANEQFF	TGTGCCAGCAGCCAAGCTAGCGGGAGGGCCAATGAGCAGTTCTTC
NA	TRBV7-8	few	TRBJ2-7	CASSLQGIPLEQYF	TGTGCCAGCAGCTTGCAGGGGATCCCTCTCGAGCAGTACTTC
TRBD2	TRBV5-8	NA	TRBJ2-1	CASGGREYSEQFF	TGTGCCAGCGGTGGGCGGGAGTATAGTGAGCAGTTCTTC
TRBD2	TRBV19	few	TRBJ2-1	CASRLPGTRSHNEQFF	TGTGCCAGTAGACTCCCCGGGACTAGGTCCCACAATGAGCAGTTCTTC
TRBD1	TRBV6-5	NA	TRBJ2-3	CASRTGQGADTQYF	TGTGCCAGCAGAACGGGGCAGGGGGCAGATACGCAGTATTTT
TRBD1	TRBV19	NA	TRBJ1-4	CAARDRGRSNEKLFF	TGTGCCGCCCGGGACAGGGGGCGCAGTAATGAAAAACTGTTTTTT
NA	TRBV30	few	TRBJ1-4	CAWSTGRVNEKLFF	TGTGCCTGGAGCACAGGGCGGGTTAATGAAAAACTGTTTTTT